The 31 T cell receptor beta chains in this list originate from one sample, sequenced in a study of CD8 T cells in ankylosing spondylitis. One entry per CDR3 protein, called by TCRdb with MiXCR from the 5' RACE reads. The sample carries around 100,000 distinct CDR3 sequences, around 24% recorded once. Sequencing was performed on synovial fluid, either unsorted or a sorted T cell fraction (not recorded which). The receptors stem from a male donor with ankylosing spondylitis.

This rearrangement joins TRBV11-2 to TRBJ1-1; D is undetermined. The CDR3 is 13 amino acids. V was trimmed by 3 bases and J by 5 bases, leaving 10 bases between them. Looked up from germline, CDR1 is SGHAT and CDR2 is FQNNGV. The CDR3 DNA reads as TGTGCCAGCAGCTTTGCAGGAGGGACTGAAGCTTTCTTT. This gives the protein CASSFAGGTEAFF.

The chain carries TRBV2 and TRBJ2-3, with TRBD1 as a possible D gene (5 bases). The germline V gene has CDR1 SNHLY and CDR2 FYNNEI. Trimming cost V 4 bases and J 1 base, with 9 bases left between them. CDR3 length equals 14 residues. The CDR3 nucleotides are TGTGCCAGCAGTGCCCTACAGGGCACAGATACGCAGTATTTT. Its protein is CASSALQGTDTQYF. The entire variable domain, with the rest obtained from reference TRBV2 and TRBJ2-3, is as follows: EPEVTQTPSHQVTQMGQEVILRCVPISNHLYFYWYRQILGQKVEFLVSFYNNEISEKSEIFDDQFSVERPDGSNFTLKIRSTKLEDSAMYFCASSALQGTDTQYFGPGTRLTVL.

The V gene is TRBV2, the J gene TRBJ2-2, with no clear D. Germline V gives CDR1 SNHLY, CDR2 FYNNEI. V lost 4 bases and J lost 5, with 11 bases in between. The CDR3 consists of 14 residues. The CDR3 bases are TGTGCCAGCAGTGTCCCCACCAAGACCGGGGAGCTGTTTTTT. Amino acid sequence: CASSVPTKTGELFF.

The chain employs TRBV5-1 and TRBJ2-5; 10 nucleotides align to TRBD2. The germline V gene encodes CDR1 SGHRS and CDR2 YFSETQ. The trim removed 4 bases at V and 1 base at J, leaving 10 bases unmatched. This CDR3 has 17 residues. The CDR3 loop reads CASSVIPGTSVQETQYF. The CDR3 coding sequence is TGCGCCAGCAGCGTAATACCCGGGACTAGCGTCCAAGAGACCCAGTACTTC.

This chain connects TRBV6-5 to TRBJ1-2; 8 positions agree with TRBD1. This CDR3 is 15 amino acids long. J was trimmed by 7 bases and V by 2 bases; bases with no gene match: 9. Germline V gene data show CDR1 as MNHEY and CDR2 as SVGAGI. The CDR3 nucleotides are TGTGCCAGCAGTTACACCGACAGGGGCGGCGGTGGCTACACCTTC. Its translation: CASSYTDRGGGGYTF.

This chain joins TRBV20-1 and TRBJ2-5; D possibly uses TRBD1 or TRBD2 (6 bases each). The CDR3 consists of 15 residues. The V gene's germline CDR1 is DFQATT and CDR2 SNEGSKA (reference sequence). Trimming left V 0 bases short and J 1 base short, with 12 bases between. The CDR3, as DNA: TGCAGTGCTAGAGATTATTCGGGGGCCCAAGAGACCCAGTACTTC. It specifies CSARDYSGAQETQYF.

The chain uses TRBV11-3 and TRBJ2-1; D perhaps matches TRBD1 (5 bases). CDR3 length equals 15 residues. Trimming removed 1 base at V and 4 bases at J, with 11 bases between. The germline V gene has CDR1 SGHNT and CDR2 YENEEA. The CDR3 loop is CASSLAPTEYNEQFF. The CDR3 DNA reads as TGTGCCAGCAGCTTAGCTCCGACAGAGTACAATGAGCAGTTCTTC.

This clonotype was counted between two and nine times. CDR3 nucleotides: TGTGCCAGCAGCTTAGGTCCAGGGAACTCCTACAATGAGCAGTTCTTC. Its translation: CASSLGPGNSYNEQFF. The chain has TRBV7-2 and TRBJ2-1, with D possibly TRBD1 on 5 matching bases. V lost 1 base and J lost 0, with 10 bases in between. The germline gives CDR1 SGHTA, CDR2 FQGNSA. The CDR3 covers 16 residues.

This clonotype has more than one count but fewer than ten. V and J are TRBV30 and TRBJ1-3, with TRBD1 as a possible D gene (5 bases). Germline loops: CDR1 GTSNPN, CDR2 SVGIG (reference sequence). V was shortened by 4 bases and J by 0 bases, with 7 bases between the two germline ends. This CDR3 is built from 13 residues. CDR3 sequence: CAWTDTSGNTIYF. The DNA for the CDR3 is TGTGCCTGGACGGACACCTCTGGAAACACCATATATTTT.

This chain joins TRBV5-1 and TRBJ2-3; weak D call: TRBD1 (6 bases). The germline V and J ends were trimmed by 7 bases and 2 bases, with 17 bases remaining between them. The CDR3 loop spans 15 amino acids. Germline lookup yields CDR1 SGHRS and CDR2 YFSETQ. CDR3 region: CASEFQGKDTDTQYF. CDR3 nucleotides: TGCGCCAGCGAATTTCAGGGGAAGGACACAGATACGCAGTATTTT.

The chain joins TRBV20-1 to TRBJ2-3; 13 bases map to TRBD2. The junction had 6 bases not matched to a gene; V was cut back by 3 bases and J by 6 bases. This CDR3 comprises 15 residues. In germline, CDR1 is DFQATT, CDR2 SNEGSKA (reference sequence). The CDR3 sequence: CSASTSGRDVDTQYF. The CDR3 DNA reads TGCAGTGCTAGCACTAGCGGGAGGGACGTGGATACGCAGTATTTT.

This clonotype was seen more than once but under ten times. The chain carries TRBV7-6 and TRBJ2-7, with a possible D match to TRBD2 (6 bases). The germline gives CDR1 SGHVS, CDR2 FNYEAQ. This CDR3 has 15 amino acids. Trimming pared 2 bases from V and 4 bases from J, leaving 15 bases between. The CDR3 DNA reads TGTGCCAGCAGCTTATTAGCGGTCGTTAGTTACGAGCAGTACTTC. Its protein product is CASSLLAVVSYEQYF.

The chain joins TRBV27 to TRBJ2-7; 13 positions match TRBD2. CDR3 length: 16 amino acids. The junction had 6 bases not matched to a gene; V was cut back by 4 bases and J by 3 bases. Germline CDR1 reads MNHEY; CDR2 reads SMNVEV (reference sequence). The CDR3 coding sequence is TGTGCCAGCAGTTCACGACTAGCGGGAGGTCTCTACGAGCAGTACGTC. The encoded protein is CASSSRLAGGLYEQYV.

This rearrangement joins TRBV28 to TRBJ2-7, with TRBD1 matching 9 bases. J was trimmed by 0 bases and V by 4 bases; bases with no gene match: 7. The CDR3 loop spans 16 amino acids. Germline-derived CDR1 and CDR2 are MDHEN and SYDVKM. This CDR3 reads CASSSTGGPSSYEQYV. CDR3 nucleotides: TGTGCCAGCAGTTCGACAGGGGGTCCGAGCTCCTACGAGCAGTACGTC.

This clonotype was seen a handful of times. The gene calls are TRBV5-1 and TRBJ2-7; 12 positions match TRBD2. CDR3 length: 14 amino acids. Germline V gives CDR1 SGHRS, CDR2 YFSETQ. Trimming took 4 bases from V and 4 from J; bases not matched to a gene: 3. The CDR3 nucleotides are TGCGCCAGCAGCACGACTAGCGGGAGTTACGAGCAGTACGTC. Translated, it gives CASSTTSGSYEQYV.

CDR3 loop: CASSLGAQETQYF. The CDR3 DNA sequence: TGCGCCAGCAGCTTGGGGGCTCAAGAGACCCAGTACTTC. The rearrangement uses TRBV5-1 and TRBJ2-5; D call uncertain. V was clipped by 0 bases and J by 2 bases, with 5 bases between them. The CDR3 totals 13 residues. CDR1 SGHRS and CDR2 YFSETQ come from the germline V gene.

The rearrangement uses TRBV5-1 and TRBJ1-3, with D tentatively TRBD1 (5 bases). CDR3 length: 16 amino acids. CDR1 is SGHRS, CDR2 YFSETQ, per germline. Trimming took 0 bases from V and 0 from J, leaving 10 bases between them. CDR3 nucleotides: TGCGCCAGCAGCTTGGCCGGGACCCCCTCTGGAAACACCATATATTTT. Its translation: CASSLAGTPSGNTIYF.

This clonotype was observed at least ten times. J is TRBJ2-1 and V is TRBV3-1, with 7 bases fitting TRBD2. The CDR3 is 18 residues long. From germline, CDR1 is LGHDT and CDR2 YNNKEL (reference sequence). V was clipped by 1 base and J by 4 bases; unmatched bases: 13. CDR3 sequence (DNA): TGTGCCAGCAGCCAAGGGGACCCGAGGGAGGGCCGATACAATGAGCAGTTCTTC. It yields the protein CASSQGDPREGRYNEQFF.

The chain joins TRBV12-3 or TRBV12-4 to TRBJ2-3, with 8 nucleotides matching TRBD2. The CDR3 has 15 amino acids. Germline trimming cut 2 bases from V and 2 bases from J; bases unmatched to any gene: 3. CDR3 loop: CASSLSAGVTDTQYF. The CDR3 nucleotides read TGTGCCAGCAGTTTATCAGCGGGGGTCACAGATACGCAGTATTTT.

This clonotype was seen more than once but under ten times. This chain links TRBV3-1 with TRBJ1-1; D perhaps matches TRBD1 (5 bases). In germline, CDR1 is LGHDT, CDR2 YNNKEL (reference sequence). V gave up 2 bases and J gave up 1 base, with 14 bases separating them. CDR3 length equals 16 residues. CDR3 sequence reads: CASSQLIGTQNTEAFF. The CDR3 DNA reads TGTGCCAGCAGCCAATTAATCGGGACCCAGAACACTGAAGCTTTCTTT.

This clonotype has a handful of counts. The chain couples TRBV19 to TRBJ2-1; TRBD2 aligns across 9 bases. V dropped 9 bases and J dropped 7; count of bases not matched to a gene: 10. Per germline, CDR1 LNHDA and CDR2 SQIVND (reference sequence). There are 14 residues in the CDR3. The CDR3 region is CASSVVAGVNEQFF. The CDR3 nucleotides read TGTGCCAGCTCAGTCGTAGCGGGAGTGAATGAGCAGTTCTTC.

CDR3 sequence (DNA): TGTGCCAGCACAGACAGGGTGTCCTACGAGCAGTACTTC. Translating it yields CASTDRVSYEQYF. V usage is TRBV2 and J usage is TRBJ2-7, with TRBD1 matching over 7 bases. The V gene end was trimmed by 7 bases and the J gene end by 1 base; junction bases not matched to a gene: 4. Germline loops: CDR1 SNHLY, CDR2 FYNNEI. This CDR3 has 13 amino acids.

Only a few counts were recorded for this clonotype. The V call is TRBV2, the J call TRBJ1-5; D is uncertain. Germline CDR1 reads SNHLY; CDR2 reads FYNNEI. The CDR3 is 13 amino acids. V was trimmed by 8 bases and J by 7 bases, leaving 15 bases between them. The CDR3 region is CASHTTAGQPQHF. The CDR3, as DNA: TGTGCCAGCCATACTACCGCAGGACAGCCCCAGCATTTT.

The gene calls are TRBV4-2 and TRBJ1-1, with D possibly being TRBD1 (6 bases). Trimming left V 0 bases short and J 1 base short, with 9 bases between. CDR1 and CDR2 from the germline V gene are LGHNA and YNFKEQ. CDR3 length: 15 amino acids. CDR3 bases: TGTGCCAGCAGCCAAGAGCCACAGGGGAACACTGAAGCTTTCTTT. Its translation is CASSQEPQGNTEAFF.

The chain recombines TRBV7-8 with TRBJ1-2, with TRBD1 identical over 7 bases. The CDR3 runs to 16 residues. The ends lost 2 bases at V and 0 bases at J; junction bases unmatched: 6. The germline V gene encodes CDR1 SGHVS and CDR2 FQNEAQ. CDR3: CASSLRDRAANYGYTF. The DNA of the CDR3 is TGTGCCAGCAGCTTAAGAGACAGGGCGGCTAACTATGGCTACACCTTC.

In this sample, this clonotype turned up a few times. The chain has TRBV29-1 and TRBJ1-2; D remains ambiguous. The CDR3 has 14 amino acids. Trimming removed 6 bases from V and 4 bases from J, with 18 bases in between. Germline V lookup: CDR1 SQVTM, CDR2 ANQGSEA. The chain's CDR3 is CSVTPGGRGYGYTF. For the CDR3, the DNA is TGCAGCGTCACCCCAGGTGGCCGTGGCTATGGCTACACCTTC.

This clonotype was seen a single time. This sequence joins TRBV12-3 or TRBV12-4 and TRBJ1-3, with D perhaps TRBD1 (5 bases). The germline V and J ends were trimmed by 8 bases and 4 bases, with 21 bases remaining between them. The CDR3 sequence is 16 residues long. The CDR3 protein is CASLTRWGFFGNTIYF. The CDR3 DNA is TGTGCCAGCCTTACCCGGTGGGGCTTTTTCGGAAACACCATATATTTT.

J is TRBJ2-7 and V is TRBV15; 11 positions match TRBD2. The trim removed 5 bases at V and 7 bases at J, leaving 16 bases unmatched. The CDR3 is made up of 17 amino acids. CDR1 and CDR2 from the germline V gene are LNHNV and YYDKDF (reference sequence). The CDR3 here is CATSSYLRTSGSEEQYF. For the CDR3, the DNA is TGTGCCACCAGCTCTTACCTCCGAACTAGCGGGAGCGAAGAGCAGTACTTC.

This clonotype was observed many times. The CDR3 here is CASSSGQASGTTDTQYF. CDR3 in DNA: TGCGCCAGCAGCTCCGGGCAGGCCTCGGGGACCACAGATACGCAGTATTTT. The chain couples TRBV5-1 to TRBJ2-3, with D perhaps matching TRBD1 or TRBD2 (5 bases each). Trimming took off 3 bases at V and 2 bases at J, with 19 bases between the two ends. The CDR3 is 17 residues long. Germline CDR1 and CDR2: SGHRS and YFSETQ.

This clonotype was found many times. V and J are TRBV6-1 and TRBJ1-2; TRBD1 matches at 10 bases. The CDR3 covers 16 residues. Trimming removed 3 bases from V and 2 bases from J; junction bases left unmatched: 6. Germline CDR1 reads MNHNS; CDR2 reads SASEGT. The CDR3 reads CASSENWGQGNYGYTF. The CDR3, as DNA: TGTGCCAGCAGTGAGAACTGGGGACAGGGGAACTATGGCTACACCTTC.

A few counts support this clonotype. CDR3 residues: CASSPGMGDEQYF. CDR3 coding DNA: TGTGCCAGCTCACCAGGGATGGGGGACGAGCAGTACTTC. This sequence joins TRBV18 and TRBJ2-7; D might be TRBD1 or TRBD2, each matching 5 bases. Between the trimmed V and J ends, which lost 2 bases and 5 bases, there was a span of 10 bases. CDR1 and CDR2 from the germline V gene are KGHSH and LQKENI. The CDR3 length is 13 residues.